Described below is a single T cell receptor beta chain sequence and its context. What it binds is unknown. Some clones are missing from TCRdb's copy, which holds only in-frame ones; the method was immunoSEQ multiplex PCR. Of some 230,000 clones listed, 80% to 95% are singletons. This record comes from a study of cytomegalovirus exposure and HLA in healthy donors. On the study more broadly: The 120 validation repertoires and the roughly 690 first-cohort repertoires shared a platform, a later analysis reported.

Findings and limits, study-wide: Cytomegalovirus status, reportedly, was diagnosed with high specificity and sensitivity by the classifier. The dataset shows that most TCR sequences were rare, while some public TCRs occurred in many donors. The investigators catalogued 150 to 200 TCR beta chains as cytomegalovirus-associated.

Trimming removed 3 bases from V and 0 bases from J; junction bases left unmatched: 6. The CDR3 length is 16 residues. Germline values: CDR1 SGHRS, CDR2 YFSETQ. The chain has TRBV5-1 and TRBJ2-3; 8 positions match TRBD2. The sequence was collected from a woman under 30 in good health and CMV-seronegative. The material sequenced was PBMCs. The DNA of the CDR3 is TGCGCCAGCAGCTCAAGACTAGCGACAAGCACAGATACGCAGTATTTT. Translated: CASSSRLATSTDTQYF.